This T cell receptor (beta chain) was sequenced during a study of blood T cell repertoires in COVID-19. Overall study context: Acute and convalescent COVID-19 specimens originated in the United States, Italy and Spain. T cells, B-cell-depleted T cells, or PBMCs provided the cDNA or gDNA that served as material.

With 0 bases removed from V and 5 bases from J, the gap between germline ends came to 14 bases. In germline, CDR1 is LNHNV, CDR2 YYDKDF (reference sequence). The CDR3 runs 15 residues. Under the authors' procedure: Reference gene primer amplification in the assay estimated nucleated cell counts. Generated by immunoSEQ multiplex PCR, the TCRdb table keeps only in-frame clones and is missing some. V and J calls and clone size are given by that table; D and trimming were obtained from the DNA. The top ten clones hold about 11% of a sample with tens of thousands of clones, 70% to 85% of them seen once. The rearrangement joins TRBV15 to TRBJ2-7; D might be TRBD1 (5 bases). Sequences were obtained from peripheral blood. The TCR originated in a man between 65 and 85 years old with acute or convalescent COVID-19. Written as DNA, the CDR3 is TGTGCCACCAGCAGAGATTATGCAGGGTCCCACGAGCAGTACTTC. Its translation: CATSRDYAGSHEQYF.